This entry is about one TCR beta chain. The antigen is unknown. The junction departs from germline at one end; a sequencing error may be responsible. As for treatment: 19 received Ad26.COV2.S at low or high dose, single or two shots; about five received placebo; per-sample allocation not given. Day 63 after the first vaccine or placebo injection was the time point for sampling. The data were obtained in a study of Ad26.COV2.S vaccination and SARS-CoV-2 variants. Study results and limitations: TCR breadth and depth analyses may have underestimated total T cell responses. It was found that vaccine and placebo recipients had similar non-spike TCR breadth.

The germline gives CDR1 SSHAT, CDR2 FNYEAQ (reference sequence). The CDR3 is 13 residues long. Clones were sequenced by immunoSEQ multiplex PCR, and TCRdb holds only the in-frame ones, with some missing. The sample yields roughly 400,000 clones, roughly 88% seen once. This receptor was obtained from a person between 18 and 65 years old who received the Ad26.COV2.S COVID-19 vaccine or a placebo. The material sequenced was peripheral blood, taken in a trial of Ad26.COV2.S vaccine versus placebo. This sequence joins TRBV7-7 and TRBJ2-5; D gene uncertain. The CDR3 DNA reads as TGTGCTAGCAGCTTAGACGTTCCGGAGACCCAGTACTTC. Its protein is CASSLDVPETQYF.